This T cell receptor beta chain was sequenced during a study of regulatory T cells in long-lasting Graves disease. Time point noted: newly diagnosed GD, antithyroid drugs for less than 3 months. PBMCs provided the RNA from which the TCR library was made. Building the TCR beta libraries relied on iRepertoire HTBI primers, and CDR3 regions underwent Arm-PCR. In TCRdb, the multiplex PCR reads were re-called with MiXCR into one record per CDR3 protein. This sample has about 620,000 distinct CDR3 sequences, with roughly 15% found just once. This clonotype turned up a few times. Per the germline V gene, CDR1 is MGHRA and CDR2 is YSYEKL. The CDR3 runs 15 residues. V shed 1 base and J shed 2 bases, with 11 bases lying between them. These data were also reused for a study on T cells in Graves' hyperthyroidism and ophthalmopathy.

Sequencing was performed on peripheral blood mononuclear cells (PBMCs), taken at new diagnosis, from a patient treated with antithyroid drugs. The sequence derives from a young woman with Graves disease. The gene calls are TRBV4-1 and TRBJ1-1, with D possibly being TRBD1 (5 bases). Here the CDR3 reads CASSQGNRYNTEAFF. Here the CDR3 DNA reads TGCGCCAGCAGCCAAGGAAACAGGTACAACACTGAAGCTTTCTTT.